This T cell receptor (beta chain) stems from a study of blood T cell repertoires in COVID-19. As for the study in general: Collection of acute and convalescent COVID-19 samples took place in the United States, Italy and Spain. Nucleic acid was either cDNA or gDNA, and it came from T cells, B-cell-depleted T cells, or PBMCs.

Individuals aged roughly 18 to 95 years were recruited from some 26 US areas. V was clipped by 3 bases and J by 0 bases, with 12 bases between them. Germline CDR1 and CDR2: KGHSH and LQKENI. The CDR3 extends over 17 amino acids. Sequencing used immunoSEQ multiplex PCR; TCRdb keeps in-frame clones, though not all of them. This table holds approximately 150,000 clones, around 79% found once. Sequencing input: PBMCs or T cells enriched from blood (not recorded which). The chain has TRBV18 and TRBJ2-6; no firm D call. This TCR came from a woman aged 70-85 years in a cohort exposed to, infected with or recovered from COVID-19 (not recorded which). CDR3 sequence (DNA): TGTGCCAGCTCACCGGCCGTAGCTAGCTCTGGGGCCAACGTCCTGACTTTC. As protein: CASSPAVASSGANVLTF.